This TCR beta chain was profiled in a study of shared clonotypes between healthy human individuals. In the study overall: Aged between 18 and 49, the donors were a couple of women and a few men. Points from the study as a whole: Depth of sequencing was expected to influence donor clonotype sharing.

Some 100 million PBMCs per unsorted sample were used for genomic DNA. On this clone itself: Its antigen is undetermined.

Each subset's genomic DNA was split evenly across several immunoSEQ plates. The assay was immunoSEQ multiplex PCR, and TCRdb's table has in-frame clones only and misses some. The top ten clones hold roughly 15% of a sample with 90,000 to 100,000 clones, more than 45% of them seen once. The receptor was derived from a woman in her thirties or forties in good health. Some clones in this sample may be carry-over from other donors' samples. The sequenced sample was PBMCs.

The DNA for the CDR3 is TGTGCCAGCAGCGGACAGTCTAATGAAAAACTGTTTTTT. Translated, it gives CASSGQSNEKLFF. The chain links TRBV7-9 to TRBJ1-4, with D perhaps TRBD1 (6 bases). The germline V gene has CDR1 SEHNR and CDR2 FQNEAQ (reference sequence). The CDR3 sequence is 13 residues long. Deletions cut 5 bases from V and 3 bases from J, with 7 bases between.